The table lists the clone carrying this T cell receptor (beta chain) with a few counts. Antigen: not known. The sample originates from a study of cytomegalovirus exposure and HLA in healthy donors. Study-wide points: Productive status was seen about 87% or about 30% of the time for most TCR beta V segments in an earlier analysis. The study designated fewer than 200 TCR beta chains cytomegalovirus-associated. Reports showed the classifier diagnosing cytomegalovirus status with high specificity and sensitivity. Analysis was performed later, and it showed HLA-associated TCR beta chains to be more clonally expanded than equally common others.

A multiplex PCR was run with 60 Vbeta primers and 13 Jbeta primers. Assay: immunoSEQ multiplex PCR; the TCRdb copy retains only in-frame clones and omits some. The sample contains some 120,000 clones, 80% of which appear only once. Material for sequencing was PBMCs. This clonotype originated in a man in his thirties or forties in good health and CMV-seronegative.

For the CDR3, the DNA is TGTGCCAGCAGTCTAGAGGGGGTCGGTGCCACTGAAGCTTTCTTT. Amino acid sequence: CASSLEGVGATEAFF. The chain has TRBV28 and TRBJ1-1; D perhaps matches TRBD1 (6 bases). CDR3 size: 15 residues. V gave up 5 bases and J gave up 4 bases, with 17 bases separating them. Germline CDR1 reads MDHEN; CDR2 reads SYDVKM.